This T cell receptor (beta chain) was documented in a study of post-analysis software for immune sequencing data (dated by TCRdb to between 2015 and 2016). Some background on the complete study: Recorded disease courses included relapsing-remitting, secondary progressive and progressive-relapsing multiple sclerosis, with some patients lacking subtype annotation. A subset of samples was prepared in parallel using single-end sample barcoding, then pooled and co-amplified after Illumina adapter ligation. Patient repertoires were compared against ten to twelve previously published healthy control repertoires from donors aged roughly 6 to 28 years. Paper-wide results and their limitations: The multiple sclerosis patient group was slightly younger than the control group. Patients showed significantly higher frequencies than controls for five TRBV segments, among them TRBV5-6, TRBV5-1 and TRBV20-1. Normalized Chao1 diversity was significantly lower in multiple sclerosis patients than controls, suggesting substantial peripheral T-cell clonal expansion. Strong co-clustering of samples prepared in the same batch was shown by direct clustering with F measure, prompting a batch-effect correction.

In regard to this clonotype: This receptor's antigen is unknown. No qualities accompany the bases; no much larger clone lies one base away.

TCR beta repertoires were profiled from peripheral blood of 10 to 15 young patients with multiple sclerosis to demonstrate the VDJtools post-analysis software. The multiple sclerosis patients were children and adolescents between about 6 and 15 years of age. The germline V gene encodes CDR1 MGHDK and CDR2 SYGVNS. The CDR3 numbers 15 residues from cysteine through phenylalanine. Just the 45-base CDR3 DNA is kept, in frame starting at base 1. Library preparation employed PCR. These reads were obtained on an Illumina HiSeq 2500. To reduce PCR and sequencing biases, unique molecular identifiers were built into the TCR beta cDNA libraries. Every 1 to 10 million input T cells yielded about 500,000 cDNA molecules, meaning each molecule approximated one T cell. Patient libraries were prepared and sequenced with the same protocol used for the earlier healthy control dataset. Samples belonging to the same batch were prepared together, multiplexed and sequenced on a shared HiSeq lane. Per the authors' processing: Raw barcoded reads were processed with MIGEC, and single-read molecular identifier groups were discarded before consensus assembly and CDR3 extraction. VDJtools was used for post-analysis of the clonotype tables, and diversity was normalized by down-sampling every dataset to the size of the smallest sample. Repertoire overlap clustering matched CDR3 amino acid but not nucleotide sequences to correct batch-related cross-sample contamination. TCRdb trimmed public reads at Q25 via fastp, called clones via MiXCR and kept in-frame beta chains. Under each unique CDR3 protein, matching rows form one entry showing the most common genes and DNA. The authors' filters were not applied to this entry. The sample table contains about 820,000 distinct CDR3 sequences; only one count was recorded for approximately 50% of them. The ten biggest clones cover 4% to 5.5% of the sample.

The chain was built from TRBV25-1 and TRBJ2-4; 13 of the junction bases match TRBD2. TRBJ2-7 explains the end of the DNA better; the J call may be wrong. The sequence came from a girl aged 10 to 17 with multiple sclerosis. What was sequenced was blood. The CDR3 has the sequence CASSEKTSGRDEQYF. Read as DNA, the sequence is TGTGCCAGCAGTGAGAAAACTAGCGGGAGGGACGAGCAGTACTTC.